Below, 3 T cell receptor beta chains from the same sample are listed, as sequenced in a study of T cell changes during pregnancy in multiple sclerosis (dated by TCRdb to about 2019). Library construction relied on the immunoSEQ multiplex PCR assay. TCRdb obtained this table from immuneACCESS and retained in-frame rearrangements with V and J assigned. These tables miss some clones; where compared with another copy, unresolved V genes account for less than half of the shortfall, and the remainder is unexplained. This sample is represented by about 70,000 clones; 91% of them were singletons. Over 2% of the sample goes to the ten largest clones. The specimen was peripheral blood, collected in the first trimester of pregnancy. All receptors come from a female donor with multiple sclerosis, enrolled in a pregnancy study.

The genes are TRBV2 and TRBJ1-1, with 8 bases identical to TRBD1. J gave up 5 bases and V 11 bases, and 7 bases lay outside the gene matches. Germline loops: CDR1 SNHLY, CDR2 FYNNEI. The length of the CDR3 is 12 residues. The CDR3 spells CAVTGGKTEAFF. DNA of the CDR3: TGTGCCGTCACAGGGGGGAAGACTGAAGCTTTCTTT.

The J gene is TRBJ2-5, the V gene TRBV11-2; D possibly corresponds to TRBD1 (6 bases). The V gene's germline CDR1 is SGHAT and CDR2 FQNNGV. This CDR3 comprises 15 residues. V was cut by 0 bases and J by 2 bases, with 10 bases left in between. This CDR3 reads CASSLEPDRQETQYF. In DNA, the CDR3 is TGTGCCAGCAGCTTAGAACCTGACAGGCAAGAGACCCAGTACTTC.

In DNA, the CDR3 is TGCAGCGTTCAGGGGGATCACGAGCAGTACTTC. This sequence encodes CSVQGDHEQYF. The chain uses TRBV29-1 and TRBJ2-7, with 7 bases matching TRBD1. The germline CDR1 and CDR2 sequences are SQVTM and ANQGSEA. J was trimmed by 5 bases and V by 5 bases; bases with no gene match: 3. The CDR3 is 11 residues long.